This T cell receptor beta chain is drawn from a study of T cell repertoires in ileal Crohn's disease (dated by TCRdb to about 2019). The study in broad terms: At the time of surgery, around 35% of patients were active smokers, and the median duration of disease was approximately eight years. A total of roughly 170 mucosal samples from 57 patients were sequenced, collected from several sites on the surgical specimen and at postoperative endoscopy. The study was conducted in parallel with a multicentre cohort that was designed to identify predictors of early endoscopic recurrence following ileocolonic resection. All patients had surgery for a complication: stricturing disease in around 61% and penetrating disease in about 39%. A Rutgeerts score higher than i0 was the definition used for endoscopic postoperative recurrence. About half of the patients received postoperative therapy: some 12 received thiopurines and 18 received anti-TNF agents. The TCR repertoire was analysed in 55 to 70 patients with Crohn's disease drawn from a prospective multicentre cohort.

A remark on this clone: Its cognate antigen has yet to be identified. No qualities accompany the bases; no much larger clone lies one base away.

What the work shows at the level of the full study, not this receptor alone: Endoscopic recurrence was found to be associated with higher high-frequency clone percentages at surgery, and recurrence was observed in all patients with clonality above 26.8% (18/57). A significantly higher proportion of clonal expansions was observed in active smokers at surgery than in non-smokers (about 25% vs 20%, p=0.02). Compared with CD4 T cells, sorted CD8 T cells contained more high-frequency clones, which suggests that the mucosal expansions were mostly CD8. Mucosal CD4 and CD8 T cells were sorted and sequenced only in a subgroup of patients, whose size was not stated.

Adults with ileal or ileocolonic Crohn's disease and an indication for ileocolonic resection were eligible for inclusion. Before DNA extraction, whole ileal mucosal biopsies were kept frozen at -80 degrees C. Genomic DNA was extracted from frozen whole biopsies with a TRizol-based method and quantified on a NanoDrop 2000 spectrophotometer. Approximately 550 nanograms of biopsy DNA per sample were submitted for commercial TCRB immunosequencing. A two-step, amplification bias-controlled multiplex PCR was used by Adaptive Biotechnology to amplify CDR3 regions from genomic DNA. In the first PCR, primers covered every V and J gene segment, and in the second PCR, barcodes and Illumina adapters were added. An Illumina instrument was used to sequence the CDR3 libraries. Turning to the authors' computational methods: The analysis drew on both the pipelines supplied by the vendor and custom analysis of the raw data in R/Bioconductor running R version 3.3.0. Clonality, which ranges from 0 to 1, was calculated as the inverse of the normalised Shannon entropy across all productive clones. High-frequency clones were defined as the share of the repertoire taken up by the top 100 clones, keeping only clones that passed a 95% confidence test. The Simpson index measured repertoire diversity, and the Morisita-Horn index measured overlap between samples. Here the immuneACCESS table is served through TCRdb, limited to in-frame sequences with V and J called. Missing clones are a known gap in these copies; in checked studies unresolved V genes cover under half, and the rest lacks a known reason. V and J calls and clone size are copied from that table; D and trimming were computed from the DNA. This sample gives roughly 13,000 clones in total; nearly 80% of them show up just once. The top ten constitute 3.5% to 5.5% of the sample.

The junction carries 16 bases between V and J, which are trimmed by 0 bases and 16 bases respectively. The CDR3 spans 12 residues, from the cysteine through the phenylalanine. CDR3 DNA is the only sequence kept; it has 36 bases, read in frame from the first base. Looking up the germline V gene (reference sequence) yields CDR1 GTSNPN and CDR2 SVGIG. The sequenced sample consisted of ileal tissue. The TCR sequence derives from an adult with Crohn's disease. The rearranged segments are TRBV30 and TRBJ2-1; TRBD2 is possibly the D segment (5 matching bases). The bases read TGTGCCTGGAGTGTCCTAGCAGTTAAAAGCTTCTTC. Its protein is CAWSVLAVKSFF.